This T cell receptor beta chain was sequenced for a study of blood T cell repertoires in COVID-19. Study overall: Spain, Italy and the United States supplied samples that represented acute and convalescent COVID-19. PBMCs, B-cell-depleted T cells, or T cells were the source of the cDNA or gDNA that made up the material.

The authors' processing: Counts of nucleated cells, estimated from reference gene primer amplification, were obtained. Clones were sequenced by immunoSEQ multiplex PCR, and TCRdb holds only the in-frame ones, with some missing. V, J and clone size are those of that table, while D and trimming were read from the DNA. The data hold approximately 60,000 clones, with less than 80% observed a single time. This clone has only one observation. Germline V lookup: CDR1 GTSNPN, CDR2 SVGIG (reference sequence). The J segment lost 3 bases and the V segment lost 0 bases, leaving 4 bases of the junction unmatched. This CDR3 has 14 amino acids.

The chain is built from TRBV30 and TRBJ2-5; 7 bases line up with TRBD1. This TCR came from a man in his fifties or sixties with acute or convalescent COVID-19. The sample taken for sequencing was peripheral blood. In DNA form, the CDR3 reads TGTGCCTGGAGTGTAGGGGGCCCTAAAGAGACCCAGTACTTC. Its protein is CAWSVGGPKETQYF.